This TCR beta chain was documented in a study of blood T cells in healthy people across ages. This clonotype was found many times. Alongside a J-beta primer mix, a sample-barcoded 5' primer served in a second PCR lasting about 7 to 11 cycles. TCRdb ran MiXCR on the 5' RACE reads and lists one entry per CDR3 protein. Of more than 750,000 distinct CDR3 sequences in the sample, around 29% were seen once. The same data also went into a second study, on T cells of mothers and their children.

This receptor was identified in a woman aged 35 to 49 in good health. Material: blood.

CDR3 coding DNA: TGCGCCAGCAGCTCGGGGTGGACAGGGACCTACGAGCAGTACTTC. This translates into CASSSGWTGTYEQYF. The V and J genes are TRBV5-1 and TRBJ2-7; 8 bases map to TRBD1. Losses at the gene ends were 3 bases for V and 2 bases for J; bases not matched to a gene: 7. CDR1 is SGHRS, CDR2 YFSETQ, per germline. CDR3 length equals 15 residues.